The sequence of this T cell receptor beta chain was determined in a study of cytomegalovirus exposure and HLA in healthy donors. Whole-study findings and limits: The classifier, whose performance was assessed in both the original and validation cohorts, reportedly diagnosed cytomegalovirus status with high specificity and sensitivity. Only CMV serostatus was available as immune exposure information.

The study ran its PCR with 60 Vbeta and 13 Jbeta primers. TCRdb keeps only in-frame clones here, not all; method: immunoSEQ multiplex PCR. There are tens of thousands of clones in the sample, with around 2% held by the top ten. As concerns this clone: Antigen unknown.

This CDR3 has 15 residues. The V end lost 1 base, the J end lost 4 bases, and 13 bases lay between the germline ends. Germline V gene data show CDR1 as MNHEY and CDR2 as SMNVEV (reference sequence). What was sequenced was PBMCs. This TCR came from a woman aged 40 to 50 in good health and CMV-seronegative. V is TRBV27 and J is TRBJ1-2; tentatively, D is TRBD1 (6 bases). The CDR3 protein is CASSLYAQGTYGYTF. The CDR3 nucleotides read TGTGCCAGCAGTTTATATGCACAGGGAACCTATGGCTACACCTTC.